This entry describes one T cell receptor (beta chain). Its target is unknown. V trimming: 5 bases; J trimming: 3 bases; junction bases outside the gene matches: 10. Germline values: CDR1 SGHAT, CDR2 FQNNGV. This CDR3 has 15 amino acids. The PCR contained 60 Vbeta and 13 Jbeta primers. Assay: immunoSEQ multiplex PCR; the TCRdb copy retains only in-frame clones and omits some. The data hold fewer than 150,000 clones, with around 76% observed a single time. The data originate from a study of cytomegalovirus exposure and HLA in healthy donors. Regarding the study as a whole: Researchers catalogued approximately 170 TCR beta chains as cytomegalovirus-associated. Segments of the TCR beta V type were, in most cases, productive about 90% or about 30% of the time in an earlier analysis. It was reported in a later analysis that an Asian-associated ancestry cluster showed fewer N-insertions than the approximately 690-donor mean. In most subjects, TCR beta sequences reportedly gave accurate predictions of HLA-A and HLA-B alleles.

The sample comprised PBMCs. This TCR was sampled from a man between 60 and 75 years old in good health and CMV-seropositive. The chain joins TRBV11-2 to TRBJ2-7; 7 bases fit TRBD1. CDR3 DNA sequence: TGTGCCAGCAGCAGGAGACAGGGTGACAACTACGAGCAGTACTTC. It codes for CASSRRQGDNYEQYF.